Listed here is a single TCR beta chain. The antigen is not known. Libraries were prepared by immunoSEQ multiplex PCR; TCRdb keeps only in-frame clonotypes and omits some of them. Of about 2.1 million clones in the sample, over 85% were seen once. This sample is drawn from a study of shared clonotypes between healthy human individuals. The wider study: Donors had three CD4 naive, three CD4 memory, two CD8 naive and one CD8 memory plate apiece. General study points: Sequencing depth was a factor that was expected to affect clonotype sharing among donors. Generation of non-shared clonotypes was less probable than generation of clonotypes shared by all four donors.

The CDR3 runs 14 residues. CDR1 is SGHVS and CDR2 is FNYEAQ in the germline V gene. The germline V and J ends were trimmed by 0 bases and 1 base, with 6 bases remaining between them. CD45RO negativity and positive selection for CCR7 defined naive CD8 cells, a population that excluded terminally differentiated effector memory CD45RA+ cells. The chain links TRBV7-6 to TRBJ1-1; TRBD1 is a possible D gene (5 bases). The sequenced sample was naive CD8+ T cells from PBMCs. The source of this sequence is a young man in good health. Some clones in this sample may be carry-over from other donors' samples. Here the CDR3 DNA reads TGTGCCAGCAGCTTAGCGGGGGAGAACACTGAAGCTTTCTTT. Its protein product is CASSLAGENTEAFF.